Shown below are 5 T cell receptor beta chains from a single sample sequenced in a study of beta chain features in type 1 diabetes. Study observations and caveats: Moderate but significant shortening of TCRB CDR3s was recorded in all four CD4+ subsets from Type 1 diabetes patients.

For these receptors, no antigen is known. Every isolated RNA sample was fully reverse transcribed, so sequencing captured expressed TCRB transcripts. TCRdb's table, derived via immunoSEQ multiplex PCR, lists solely in-frame clones and lacks some. The profile covers 150,000 to 180,000 clones, with about 9.3% appearing a single time and less than 0.5% taken by the ten largest. Sequenced sample: central memory CD4+ T cells from blood. All receptors come from a man between 25 and 39 years old with type 1 diabetes.

This clone was observed a few times. The genes are TRBV5-4 and TRBJ1-1, with D possibly matching TRBD1 (6 bases). V lost 3 bases, J lost 7 bases, and 10 bases lay in between. Germline assignment: CDR1 SGHNT and CDR2 YYREEE (reference sequence). This CDR3 is 12 amino acids long. This CDR3 is CASSSDRNEAFF. CDR3 nucleotides: TGTGCCAGCAGCTCAGACAGGAATGAAGCTTTCTTT.

A few counts support this clone. Other DNA sequences in this specimen translate into the identical CDR3. The chain employs TRBV7-9 and TRBJ1-2; 9 bases are shared with TRBD1. The CDR3 covers 13 residues. The J segment lost 8 bases and the V segment lost 5 bases, leaving 6 bases of the junction unmatched. The V gene's germline CDR1 is SEHNR and CDR2 FQNEAQ (reference sequence). In DNA form, the CDR3 reads TGTGCCAGCAGCCCACAGGGGGCGAGGGGCTACACCTTC. Translating gives CASSPQGARGYTF. Full variable domain (missing parts from reference TRBV7-9 and TRBJ1-2): DTGVSQNPRHKITKRGQNVTFRCDPISEHNRLYWYRQTLGQGPEFLTYFQNEAQLEKSRLLSDRFSAERPKGSFSTLEIQRTEQGDSAMYLCASSPQGARGYTFGSGTRLTVV.

In its sample, this clone was seen a few times. The chain carries TRBV9 and TRBJ2-5; D perhaps matches TRBD2 (6 bases). This CDR3 comprises 14 residues. Trimming removed 0 bases from V and 4 bases from J, with 10 bases in between. Germline V gene lookup returns CDR1 SGDLS and CDR2 YYNGEE. Written as DNA, the CDR3 is TGTGCCAGCAGCGTAGCTGGGGGAGGAGAGACCCAGTACTTC. Translating gives CASSVAGGGETQYF.

This clone was observed a few times. J is TRBJ1-2 and V is TRBV5-6; 9 bases are a match to TRBD1. The junction had 7 bases not matched to a gene; V was cut back by 2 bases and J by 8 bases. Germline V gene lookup returns CDR1 SGHDT and CDR2 YYEEEE. The CDR3 consists of 14 residues. The CDR3 nucleotides read TGTGCCAGCAGCTTCCCGGGACAGGGCGGCGGCTACACCTTC. This translates into CASSFPGQGGGYTF.

Here the CDR3 DNA reads TGTGCCAGCAGAGGGACAGGGGGGGGAGATACGCAGTATTTT. Encoded protein: CASRGTGGGDTQYF. This chain joins TRBV28 and TRBJ2-3, with 11 bases identical to TRBD1. Trimming cost V 6 bases and J 5 bases; bases outside gene matches: 4. The length of the CDR3 is 14 residues. Germline assignment: CDR1 MDHEN and CDR2 SYDVKM. Full variable domain (outside the CDR3, taken from reference TRBV28 and TRBJ2-3): DVKVTQSSRYLVKRTGEKVFLECVQDMDHENMFWYRQDPGLGLRLIYFSYDVKMKEKGDIPEGYSVSREKKERFSLILESASTNQTSMYLCASRGTGGGDTQYFGPGTRLTVL.